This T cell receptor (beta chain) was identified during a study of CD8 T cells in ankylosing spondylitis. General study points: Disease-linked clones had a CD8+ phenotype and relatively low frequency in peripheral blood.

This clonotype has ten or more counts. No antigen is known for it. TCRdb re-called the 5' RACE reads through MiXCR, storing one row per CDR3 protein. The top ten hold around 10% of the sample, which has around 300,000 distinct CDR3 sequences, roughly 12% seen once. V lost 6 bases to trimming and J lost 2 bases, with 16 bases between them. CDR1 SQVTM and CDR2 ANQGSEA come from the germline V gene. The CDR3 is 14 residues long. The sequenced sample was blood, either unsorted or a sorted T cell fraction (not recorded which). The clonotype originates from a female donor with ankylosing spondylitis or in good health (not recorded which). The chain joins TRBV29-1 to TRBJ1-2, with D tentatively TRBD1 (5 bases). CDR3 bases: TGCAGCGTGCTACAGGCAGGAAGGAACTATGGCTACACCTTC. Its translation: CSVLQAGRNYGYTF.